This TCR beta chain emerged from a study of beta chain features in type 1 diabetes. Broader study findings: Shorter TCRB CDR3s, moderately but significantly so, were found in Type 1 diabetes patients in all four CD4+ subsets. More deletions and fewer insertions at VDJ junctions were found in patients with type 1 diabetes.

Regarding this clone: Its antigen is unknown.

Each donor gave one heparinised blood draw averaging roughly 100 mL. Over 95% purity was reached by all sorted populations. All of the isolated RNA was reverse transcribed, so expressed TCRB transcripts were sequenced. Repertoires were generated with immunoSEQ multiplex PCR, while TCRdb's copy carries only in-frame clones and drops some. This sample yields around 50,000 clones, of which just under 45% are seen a single time; around 0.13% belongs to the top ten. This TCR came from a man between 25 and 39 years old with type 1 diabetes. Sequencing was performed on stem cell memory CD4+ T cells from blood.

CDR3 residues: CSVEDAGDFRSTGELFF. Written as DNA, the CDR3 is TGCAGCGTTGAAGATGCTGGGGACTTCCGATCCACCGGGGAGCTGTTTTTT. This chain uses TRBV29-1 with TRBJ2-2; weak D call: TRBD2 (6 bases). V was trimmed by 0 bases and J by 4 bases, leaving 18 bases between them. Germline loops: CDR1 SQVTM, CDR2 ANQGSEA. CDR3 length: 17 amino acids.